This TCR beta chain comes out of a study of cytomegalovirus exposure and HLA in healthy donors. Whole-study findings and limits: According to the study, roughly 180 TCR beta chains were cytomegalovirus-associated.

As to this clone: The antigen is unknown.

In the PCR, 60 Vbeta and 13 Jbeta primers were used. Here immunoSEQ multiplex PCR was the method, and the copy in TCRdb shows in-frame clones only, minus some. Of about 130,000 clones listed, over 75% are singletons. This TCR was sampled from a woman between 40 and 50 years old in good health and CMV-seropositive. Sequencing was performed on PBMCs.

The CDR3 nucleotides read TGTGCCAGCAGCTTAAGTAGACAGAGCTATGGCTACACCTTC. Residues: CASSLSRQSYGYTF. The J gene is TRBJ1-2, the V gene TRBV11-2; TRBD1 is a possible D gene (5 bases). The CDR3 has 14 amino acids. Deletions cut 2 bases from V and 4 bases from J, with 11 bases between. Germline values: CDR1 SGHAT, CDR2 FQNNGV.